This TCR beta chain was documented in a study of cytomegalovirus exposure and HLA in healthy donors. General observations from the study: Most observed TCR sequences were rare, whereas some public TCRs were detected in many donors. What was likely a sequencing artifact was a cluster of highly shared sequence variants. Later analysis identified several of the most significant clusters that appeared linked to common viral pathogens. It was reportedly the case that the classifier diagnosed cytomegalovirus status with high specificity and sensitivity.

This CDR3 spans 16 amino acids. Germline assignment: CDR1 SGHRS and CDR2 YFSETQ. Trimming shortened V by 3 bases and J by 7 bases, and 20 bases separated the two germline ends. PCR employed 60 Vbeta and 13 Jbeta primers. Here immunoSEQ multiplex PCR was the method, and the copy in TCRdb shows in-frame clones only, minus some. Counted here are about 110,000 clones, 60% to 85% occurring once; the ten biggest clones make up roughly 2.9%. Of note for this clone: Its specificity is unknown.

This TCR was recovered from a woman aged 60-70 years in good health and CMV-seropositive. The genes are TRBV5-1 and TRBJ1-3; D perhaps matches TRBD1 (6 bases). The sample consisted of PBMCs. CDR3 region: CASSSDPQGSGNTIYF. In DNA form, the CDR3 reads TGCGCCAGCAGCTCTGACCCGCAGGGGAGTGGGAACACCATATATTTT.